The 7 T cell receptor beta chains below were found in one sample sequenced in a study of PD-1 blockade in classical Hodgkin lymphoma. Sequenced by immunoSEQ multiplex PCR; TCRdb stores in-frame clones only, minus some. Of 80,000 to 95,000 clones detected, approximately 83% appear once; the ten largest clones hold approximately 15%. The time point denotes: cycle 4 day 1 (C4D1), after 5 to 7 weeks of nivolumab. Each and every patient relapsed after autologous stem cell transplantation, and patients got differing brentuximab vedotin exposure. This material consisted of peripheral blood mononuclear cells (PBMCs), taken before the fourth cycle of nivolumab. Every receptor here comes from a human donor with classical Hodgkin lymphoma.

The chain uses TRBV6-5 and TRBJ1-5; TRBD1 might be the D (6 bases). The CDR3 is made up of 14 amino acids. Trimming pared 5 bases from V and 4 bases from J, leaving 12 bases between. The V gene's germline CDR1 is MNHEY and CDR2 SVGAGI. The CDR3 bases are TGTGCCAGCAGTCAACGGGACACAAATCAGCCCCAGCATTTT. It is translated as CASSQRDTNQPQHF.

This chain connects TRBV27 to TRBJ2-7; TRBD1 aligns across 9 bases. V lost 11 bases to trimming and J lost 7 bases; unmatched junction nucleotides: 9. Germline CDR1 and CDR2: MNHEY and SMNVEV (reference sequence). The CDR3 has 12 amino acids. In nucleotides, the CDR3 is TGTGCCTCAGGGACAGGGATCGGGGAGCAGTACTTC. It encodes CASGTGIGEQYF.

This chain joins TRBV10-1 and TRBJ1-1; maybe TRBD1 (6 bases). In germline, CDR1 is WNHNN, CDR2 SYGVQD (reference sequence). The CDR3 is 13 residues long. V shed 3 bases and J shed 8 bases, with 13 bases lying between them. Here the CDR3 reads CASSDPGHSEAFF. The DNA for the CDR3 is TGCGCCAGCAGTGACCCGGGACACTCAGAAGCTTTCTTT.

The J gene is TRBJ2-7, the V gene TRBV6-5; D uncertain. The CDR3 has 14 residues. Germline values: CDR1 MNHEY, CDR2 SVGAGI. V lost 6 bases, J lost 2 bases, and 14 bases lay in between. The CDR3 sequence: CASSPRVHTYEQYF. The CDR3 nucleotides read TGTGCCAGCAGCCCTCGGGTACACACCTACGAGCAGTACTTC.

This chain uses TRBV7-2 with TRBJ2-4; TRBD1 might be the D (5 bases). The CDR3 sequence is 14 residues long. V lost 1 base and J 6 bases, leaving 10 bases between the germline ends. Germline V gives CDR1 SGHTA, CDR2 FQGNSA. CDR3 sequence (DNA): TGTGCCAGCAGCTTAGATAGGGGTGCAAACATTCAGTACTTC. Its translation: CASSLDRGANIQYF.

The chain has TRBV27 and TRBJ2-6; the D is unclear. V lost 3 bases to trimming and J lost 0 bases, with 3 bases between them. This CDR3 spans 14 amino acids. The germline V gene encodes CDR1 MNHEY and CDR2 SMNVEV (reference sequence). This chain's CDR3 is CASSLSSGANVLTF. CDR3 sequence (DNA): TGTGCCAGCAGTTTGAGCTCTGGGGCCAACGTCCTGACTTTC.

This clone was observed a single time. The chain recombines TRBV27 with TRBJ2-7; 9 bases are shared with TRBD2. With 2 bases clipped from V and 5 bases from J, the junction kept 10 bases outside the gene matches. The germline V gene has CDR1 MNHEY and CDR2 SMNVEV (reference sequence). CDR3 length: 16 amino acids. The CDR3 is CASSLTGGRLADEQYF. The CDR3 DNA reads as TGTGCCAGCAGTTTAACCGGGGGGCGACTAGCGGACGAGCAGTACTTC.